The source of this T cell receptor (beta chain) is a study of human T cells and chemical hapten exposure. TCRdb itself ran the RACE reads through MiXCR, one entry per CDR3 protein. The sample includes approximately 52,000 distinct CDR3 sequences, about 9.4% of them seen just once. Per germline, CDR1 PRHDT and CDR2 FYEKMQ (reference sequence). Trimming took off 5 bases at V and 2 bases at J, with 14 bases between the two ends. This CDR3 spans 15 amino acids. Time point defined: pre-sensitization, week 0. Treatment described: therapeutic diphenylcyclopropenone sensitization with weekly scalp DPC. V and J are TRBV13 and TRBJ2-3; maybe TRBD1 (5 bases). The starting material was whole blood, obtained in connection with sensitization to the hapten diphenylcyclopropenone (DPC). The sequence was collected from a woman aged 40 to 50 with alopecia areata. Some clones in this sample may be carry-over from other donors' samples. This CDR3 reads CASSQRAGLTDTQYF. For the CDR3, the DNA is TGTGCCAGCAGCCAACGGGCAGGGCTCACAGATACGCAGTATTTT.